A selection of T cell receptor beta chains follows, all from one sample in a study of blood T cell repertoires in COVID-19. The protocol was immunoSEQ multiplex PCR, while the TCRdb copy is restricted to in-frame clones and leaves out a portion. The repertoire consists of about 160,000 clones, with 80% to 90% occurring once and the leading ten covering approximately 8%. Sequenced material: PBMCs or T cells enriched from blood (not recorded which). The receptors come from a woman between 45 and 60 years old who had recovered from COVID-19. The CDR3 runs from the conserved cysteine through the conserved F or W. D genes are given only for firm matches. A clone size is listed for some rows: how often the clone was seen (once, few, many), or a class if it is expanded.

j_gene: TRBJ2-4; d_gene: TRBD1; abundance: NA; v_gene: TRBV6-5; CDR3nt: TGTGCCAGCAGTTACGCGTTCGGGACAGGGAGGAACATTCAGTACTTC; CDR3aa: CASSYAFGTGRNIQYF
j_gene: TRBJ2-1; d_gene: NA; abundance: NA; v_gene: TRBV5-1; CDR3nt: TGCGCCAGCAGCTTGGTGGGAGAACGGTACAATGAGCAGTTCTTC; CDR3aa: CASSLVGERYNEQFF
j_gene: TRBJ1-2; d_gene: NA; abundance: NA; v_gene: TRBV5-6; CDR3nt: TGTGCCAGCAGCGGTGCGGTCCAGGGCTACACCTTC; CDR3aa: CASSGAVQGYTF
j_gene: TRBJ2-1; d_gene: TRBD2; abundance: NA; v_gene: TRBV4-3; CDR3nt: TGCGCCAGCAGCCAAGATCGCGTTAGCGGGGTCGGTGAGCAGTTCTTC; CDR3aa: CASSQDRVSGVGEQFF
j_gene: TRBJ1-1; d_gene: TRBD1; abundance: NA; v_gene: TRBV5-4; CDR3nt: TGTGCCAGCAGCTTGGGAGGGGGCCTCTTGAACACTGAAGCTTTCTTT; CDR3aa: CASSLGGGLLNTEAFF
j_gene: TRBJ1-2; d_gene: NA; abundance: few; v_gene: TRBV20-1; CDR3nt: TGCAGTGCAAGTCCGGGGAAAAACTATGGCTACACCTTC; CDR3aa: CSASPGKNYGYTF
j_gene: TRBJ1-6; d_gene: NA; abundance: NA; v_gene: TRBV7-2; CDR3nt: TGTGCCAGCAGTTTGAGGTCCTATAATTCACCCCTCCACTTT; CDR3aa: CASSLRSYNSPLHF
j_gene: TRBJ1-2; d_gene: NA; abundance: once; v_gene: TRBV7-2; CDR3nt: TGTGCCAGCAGCTTAACCCGGACTACAATTAACTCTGATGGCTACACCTTC; CDR3aa: CASSLTRTTINSDGYTF
j_gene: TRBJ2-1; d_gene: TRBD2; abundance: NA; v_gene: TRBV3-1/TRBV3-2; CDR3nt: TGTGCCAGCACGGGGGGTAAGGTTGGGTCCTACAATGAGCAGTTCTTC; CDR3aa: CASTGGKVGSYNEQFF
j_gene: TRBJ2-7; d_gene: TRBD2; abundance: NA; v_gene: TRBV28; CDR3nt: TGTGCCAGCAGTTCCGGGACTAGCGGGAAGTACGAGCAGTACTTC; CDR3aa: CASSSGTSGKYEQYF
j_gene: TRBJ1-2; d_gene: NA; abundance: NA; v_gene: TRBV7-2; CDR3nt: TGTGCCAGCAGCTTATGGCAGAACTATGGCTACACCTTC; CDR3aa: CASSLWQNYGYTF
j_gene: TRBJ1-1; d_gene: NA; abundance: once; v_gene: TRBV10-3; CDR3nt: TGTGCCATCAGCGGGCAGGGGAACACTGAAGCTTTCTTT; CDR3aa: CAISGQGNTEAFF
j_gene: TRBJ2-7; d_gene: TRBD1; abundance: NA; v_gene: TRBV11-2; CDR3nt: TGTGCCAGCAGCTTAGATGCAGGGGGTGCCTACGAGCAGTACTTC; CDR3aa: CASSLDAGGAYEQYF
j_gene: TRBJ2-3; d_gene: NA; abundance: NA; v_gene: TRBV18; CDR3nt: TGTGCCAGCCCACCATTAGAAACAGATACGCAGTATTTT; CDR3aa: CASPPLETDTQYF
j_gene: TRBJ2-3; d_gene: NA; abundance: NA; v_gene: TRBV7-2; CDR3nt: TGTGCCAGCAGCGTTGTGCGGGGGCGCACAGATACGCAGTATTTT; CDR3aa: CASSVVRGRTDTQYF
j_gene: TRBJ2-3; d_gene: TRBD2; abundance: many; v_gene: TRBV24-1; CDR3nt: TGTGCCACCAGCGGGGGGGGCCTGTCTCCAGATACGCAGTATTTT; CDR3aa: CATSGGGLSPDTQYF
j_gene: TRBJ2-2; d_gene: NA; abundance: NA; v_gene: TRBV2; CDR3nt: TGTGCCAGCAGTGCGGGGGCCGGGGAGCTGTTTTTT; CDR3aa: CASSAGAGELFF
j_gene: TRBJ2-7; d_gene: TRBD1; abundance: NA; v_gene: TRBV6-5; CDR3nt: TGTGCCAGCAGCCGGGACAGGGGGTCCTACGAGCAGTACTTC; CDR3aa: CASSRDRGSYEQYF
j_gene: TRBJ2-1; d_gene: TRBD2; abundance: few; v_gene: TRBV19; CDR3nt: TGTGCCAGTTCGGCGGGAGTTGGGAAGTTCTTC; CDR3aa: CASSAGVGKFF
j_gene: TRBJ1-1; d_gene: NA; abundance: NA; v_gene: TRBV6-5; CDR3nt: TGTGCCAGCGCAAGATCTCAAGACGAGAGGGCTTTCTTT; CDR3aa: CASARSQDERAFF
j_gene: TRBJ2-2; d_gene: NA; abundance: few; v_gene: TRBV9; CDR3nt: TGTGCCAGCAGCGACGGGAACAGGGCCGGGGAGCTGTTTTTT; CDR3aa: CASSDGNRAGELFF
j_gene: TRBJ1-2; d_gene: TRBD1; abundance: NA; v_gene: TRBV7-2; CDR3nt: TGTGCCAGCAGCCCAGAGGGGGCTGTGATCTATGGCTACACCTTC; CDR3aa: CASSPEGAVIYGYTF
j_gene: TRBJ2-3; d_gene: TRBD2; abundance: NA; v_gene: TRBV5-4; CDR3nt: TGTGCCAGCAGCTTGGATGGCGGGAGAGACGTGTGGTATTTT; CDR3aa: CASSLDGGRDVWYF
j_gene: TRBJ1-5; d_gene: NA; abundance: NA; v_gene: TRBV19; CDR3nt: TGTGCCAGTAGTCCCTCAGGGGATCAGCCCCAGCATTTT; CDR3aa: CASSPSGDQPQHF
j_gene: TRBJ1-2; d_gene: NA; abundance: NA; v_gene: TRBV19; CDR3nt: TGTGCCAGTAGTATGAGCCGATATACAGGGACTAACTATGGCTACACCTTC; CDR3aa: CASSMSRYTGTNYGYTF
j_gene: TRBJ1-4; d_gene: NA; abundance: NA; v_gene: TRBV11-3; CDR3nt: TGTGCCAGCAGCGAAGGGGGACGTAATGAAAAACTGTTTTTT; CDR3aa: CASSEGGRNEKLFF
j_gene: TRBJ1-2; d_gene: TRBD1; abundance: NA; v_gene: TRBV4-2; CDR3nt: TGTGCCAGCAGCCAAGAACTGGACAGGGGAAAAGCTAACTATGGCTACACCTTC; CDR3aa: CASSQELDRGKANYGYTF
j_gene: TRBJ2-3; d_gene: TRBD2; abundance: NA; v_gene: TRBV6-6; CDR3nt: TGTGCCAGCAGTCCCCCAAGTAGTCTAGCGGAGGGCACAGATACGCAGTATTTT; CDR3aa: CASSPPSSLAEGTDTQYF
j_gene: TRBJ1-4; d_gene: TRBD1; abundance: NA; v_gene: TRBV19; CDR3nt: TGTGCCAGTAGTATAAGAACAGGGGGCTCTGAAAAACTGTTTTTT; CDR3aa: CASSIRTGGSEKLFF
j_gene: TRBJ1-3; d_gene: NA; abundance: few; v_gene: TRBV18; CDR3nt: TGTGCCAGCTCACCACAGCCCTCTGGAAACACCATATATTTT; CDR3aa: CASSPQPSGNTIYF
j_gene: TRBJ2-5; d_gene: TRBD1; abundance: once; v_gene: TRBV7-3; CDR3nt: TGTGCCAGCAGCTTAATGGCCAGGGGGCTAGAGACCCAGTACTTC; CDR3aa: CASSLMARGLETQYF
j_gene: TRBJ2-2; d_gene: NA; abundance: NA; v_gene: TRBV12-3/TRBV12-4; CDR3nt: TGTGCCAGCAGTGAGCTGAGGGCCGGGGAGCTGTTTTTT; CDR3aa: CASSELRAGELFF
j_gene: TRBJ2-3; d_gene: NA; abundance: NA; v_gene: TRBV7-3; CDR3nt: TGTGCCAGCAGCTTAGGACTGCCCACAGATACGCAGTATTTT; CDR3aa: CASSLGLPTDTQYF
j_gene: TRBJ1-5; d_gene: NA; abundance: NA; v_gene: TRBV6-1; CDR3nt: TGTGCCAGCAGTGAAGTGGGAGGTCTCCATCAGCCCCAGCATTTT; CDR3aa: CASSEVGGLHQPQHF
j_gene: TRBJ1-2; d_gene: TRBD1; abundance: NA; v_gene: TRBV2; CDR3nt: TGTGCCAGCAGCGTACAGGGGGCTGGCGGCTACACCTTC; CDR3aa: CASSVQGAGGYTF
j_gene: TRBJ1-4; d_gene: TRBD1; abundance: NA; v_gene: TRBV25-1; CDR3nt: TGTGCCAGCAGTAGGGACAGGGTAGGGGAAAAACTGTTTTTT; CDR3aa: CASSRDRVGEKLFF
j_gene: TRBJ1-5; d_gene: NA; abundance: NA; v_gene: TRBV24-1; CDR3nt: TGTGCCACCAGTGAAGCAGGGGCCCCCAATCAGCCCCAGCATTTT; CDR3aa: CATSEAGAPNQPQHF
j_gene: TRBJ1-1; d_gene: NA; abundance: NA; v_gene: TRBV28; CDR3nt: TGTGCCAGCAGTTTACCGTCCATGAGGAACACTGAAGCTTTCTTT; CDR3aa: CASSLPSMRNTEAFF
j_gene: TRBJ2-1; d_gene: TRBD1; abundance: NA; v_gene: TRBV2; CDR3nt: TGTGCCAGCAGTGAAGGGACAGGGTACAACAATGAGCAGTTCTTC; CDR3aa: CASSEGTGYNNEQFF
j_gene: TRBJ2-2; d_gene: NA; abundance: NA; v_gene: TRBV28; CDR3nt: TGTGCCAGCAGGAGTCAGGAGAACACCGGGGAGCTGTTTTTT; CDR3aa: CASRSQENTGELFF
j_gene: TRBJ2-1; d_gene: TRBD1; abundance: NA; v_gene: TRBV7-9; CDR3nt: TGTGCCAGCAGCTTAACGGACAGGGTTTATTACAATGAGCAGTTCTTC; CDR3aa: CASSLTDRVYYNEQFF
j_gene: TRBJ1-2; d_gene: TRBD1; abundance: NA; v_gene: TRBV18; CDR3nt: TGTGCCAGCTCACTCTCCACGGGGGACAGGGCGTATGGCTACACCTTC; CDR3aa: CASSLSTGDRAYGYTF
j_gene: TRBJ2-3; d_gene: TRBD2; abundance: NA; v_gene: TRBV13; CDR3nt: TGTGCCAGCAGCACCCGGACTAGCGGGTCCACAGATACGCAGTATTTT; CDR3aa: CASSTRTSGSTDTQYF
j_gene: TRBJ1-2; d_gene: TRBD1; abundance: once; v_gene: TRBV12-5; CDR3nt: TGTGCTAGTGCCGCTCAGGGGGTTCAGGATGGCTACACCTTC; CDR3aa: CASAAQGVQDGYTF
j_gene: TRBJ2-7; d_gene: TRBD2; abundance: NA; v_gene: TRBV5-6; CDR3nt: TGTGCCAGCAGCCGTGGGACTAGCGGGGGGGCCGGTGAGCAGTACTTC; CDR3aa: CASSRGTSGGAGEQYF
j_gene: TRBJ2-1; d_gene: TRBD1; abundance: NA; v_gene: TRBV6-5; CDR3nt: TGTGCCAGCAGTTCGTGGACAGGGCGCAATGAGCAGTTCTTC; CDR3aa: CASSSWTGRNEQFF
j_gene: TRBJ2-7; d_gene: NA; abundance: NA; v_gene: TRBV5-5; CDR3nt: TGTGCCAGCAGCCATGCGGGTTTTACCTACGAGCAGTACTTC; CDR3aa: CASSHAGFTYEQYF
j_gene: TRBJ2-1; d_gene: TRBD2; abundance: NA; v_gene: TRBV3-1/TRBV3-2; CDR3nt: TGTGCCAGCAGCCAAGACCGTAGCGGGGTGCAGTTCTTC; CDR3aa: CASSQDRSGVQFF
j_gene: TRBJ2-5; d_gene: TRBD1; abundance: once; v_gene: TRBV6-1; CDR3nt: TGTGCCAGCAGTGAGACAGGGGGCTCTTGGGAGACCCAGTACTTC; CDR3aa: CASSETGGSWETQYF